The clone carrying this T cell receptor (beta chain) came up a few times. The data were obtained in a study of beta chain features in type 1 diabetes. Turning to the study itself: The samples had 90 million to 130 million sorted cells examined in all.

This CDR3 has 17 amino acids. The V segment lost 1 base and the J segment 3 bases; nucleotides outside the gene matches: 6. Germline V gives CDR1 SGHRS, CDR2 YFSETQ. Sorting gave populations that all exceeded 98% purity. The entirety of the isolated RNA underwent reverse transcription, so expressed TCRB transcripts were sequenced. Sequencing was performed with immunoSEQ multiplex PCR; in TCRdb, only in-frame clones are kept and a portion is missing. Counted here are about 150,000 clones, approximately 9.1% occurring once; the ten biggest clones make up 2.3%. Input material: central memory CD4+ T cells from blood. This clonotype originated in a woman younger than 35 in good health. This chain connects TRBV5-1 to TRBJ2-3; 12 bases are a match to TRBD2. This CDR3 is CASSLIASGGATDTQYF. CDR3 nucleotides: TGCGCCAGCAGCTTGATAGCTAGCGGGGGGGCAACAGATACGCAGTATTTT.